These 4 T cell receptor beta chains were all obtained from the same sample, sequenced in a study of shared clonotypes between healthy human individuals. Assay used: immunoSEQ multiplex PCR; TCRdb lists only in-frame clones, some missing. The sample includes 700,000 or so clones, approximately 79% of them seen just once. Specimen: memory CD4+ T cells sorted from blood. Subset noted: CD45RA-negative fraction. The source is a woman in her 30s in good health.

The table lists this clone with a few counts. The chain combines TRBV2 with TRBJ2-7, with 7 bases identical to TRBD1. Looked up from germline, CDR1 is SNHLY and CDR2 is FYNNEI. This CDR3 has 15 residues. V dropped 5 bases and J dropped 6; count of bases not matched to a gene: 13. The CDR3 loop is CASSPQGTQPAEQYF. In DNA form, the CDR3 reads TGTGCCAGCAGTCCACAGGGGACCCAGCCCGCCGAGCAGTACTTC. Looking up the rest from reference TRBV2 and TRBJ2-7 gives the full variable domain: EPEVTQTPSHQVTQMGQEVILRCVPISNHLYFYWYRQILGQKVEFLVSFYNNEISEKSEIFDDQFSVERPDGSNFTLKIRSTKLEDSAMYFCASSPQGTQPAEQYFGPGTRLTVT.

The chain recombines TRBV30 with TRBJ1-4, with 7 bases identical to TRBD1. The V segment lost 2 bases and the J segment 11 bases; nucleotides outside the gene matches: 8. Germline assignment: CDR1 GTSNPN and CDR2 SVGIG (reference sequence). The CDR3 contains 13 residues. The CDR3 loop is CAWSRQGVWKLFF. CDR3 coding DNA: TGTGCCTGGAGTAGGCAGGGGGTTTGGAAACTGTTTTTT.

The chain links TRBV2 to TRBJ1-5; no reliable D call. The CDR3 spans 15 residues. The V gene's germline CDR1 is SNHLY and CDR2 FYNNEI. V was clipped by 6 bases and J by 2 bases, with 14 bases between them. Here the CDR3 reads CASREREIGNQPQHF. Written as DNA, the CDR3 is TGTGCCAGCAGGGAGCGGGAGATTGGCAATCAGCCCCAGCATTTT. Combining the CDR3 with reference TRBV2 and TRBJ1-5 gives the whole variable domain EPEVTQTPSHQVTQMGQEVILRCVPISNHLYFYWYRQILGQKVEFLVSFYNNEISEKSEIFDDQFSVERPDGSNFTLKIRSTKLEDSAMYFCASREREIGNQPQHFGDGTRLSIL.

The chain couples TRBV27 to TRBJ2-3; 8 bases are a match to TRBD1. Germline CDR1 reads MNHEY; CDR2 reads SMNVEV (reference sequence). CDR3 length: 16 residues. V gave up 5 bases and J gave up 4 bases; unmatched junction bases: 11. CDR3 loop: CASSPGQVQVADTQYF. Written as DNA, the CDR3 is TGTGCCAGCAGTCCGGGACAGGTACAAGTAGCAGATACGCAGTATTTT.